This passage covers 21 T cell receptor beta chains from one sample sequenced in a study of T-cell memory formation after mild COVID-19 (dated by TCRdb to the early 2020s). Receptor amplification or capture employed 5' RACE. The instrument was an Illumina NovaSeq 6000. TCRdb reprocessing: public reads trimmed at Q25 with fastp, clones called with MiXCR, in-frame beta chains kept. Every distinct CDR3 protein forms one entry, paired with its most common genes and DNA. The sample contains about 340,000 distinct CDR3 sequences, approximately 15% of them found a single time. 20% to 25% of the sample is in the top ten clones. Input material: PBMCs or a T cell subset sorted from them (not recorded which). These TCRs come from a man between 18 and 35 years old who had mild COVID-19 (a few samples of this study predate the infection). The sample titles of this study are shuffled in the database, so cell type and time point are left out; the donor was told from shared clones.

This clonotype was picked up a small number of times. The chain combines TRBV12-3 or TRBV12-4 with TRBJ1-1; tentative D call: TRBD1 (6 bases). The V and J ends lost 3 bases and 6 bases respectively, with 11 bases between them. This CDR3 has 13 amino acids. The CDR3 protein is CASSLIRGAEAFF. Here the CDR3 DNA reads TGTGCCAGCAGTTTGATCAGGGGAGCTGAAGCTTTCTTT.

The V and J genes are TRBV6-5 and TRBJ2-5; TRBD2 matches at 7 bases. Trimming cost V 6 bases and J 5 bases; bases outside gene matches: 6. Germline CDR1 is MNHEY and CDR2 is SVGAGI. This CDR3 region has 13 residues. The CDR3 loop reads CASSHRGDETQYF. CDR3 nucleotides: TGTGCCAGCAGCCATCGGGGGGACGAGACCCAGTACTTC.

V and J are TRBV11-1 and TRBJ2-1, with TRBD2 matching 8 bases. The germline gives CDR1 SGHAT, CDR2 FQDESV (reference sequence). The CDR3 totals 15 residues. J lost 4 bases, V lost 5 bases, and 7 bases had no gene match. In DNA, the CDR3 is TGTGCCAGCAGCCTTGTAGCGGGGACTTACAATGAGCAGTTCTTC. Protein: CASSLVAGTYNEQFF.

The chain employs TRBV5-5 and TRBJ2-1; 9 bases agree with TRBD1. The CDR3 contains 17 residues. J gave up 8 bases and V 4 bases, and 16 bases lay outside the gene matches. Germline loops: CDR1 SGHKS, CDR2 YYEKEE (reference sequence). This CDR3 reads CASSTHAYTGGFDEQFF. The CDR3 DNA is TGTGCCAGCAGCACTCACGCGTATACAGGGGGCTTCGATGAGCAGTTCTTC.

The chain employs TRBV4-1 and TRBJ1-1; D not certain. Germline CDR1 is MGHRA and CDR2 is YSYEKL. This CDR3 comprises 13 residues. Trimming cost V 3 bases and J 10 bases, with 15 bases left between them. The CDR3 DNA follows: TGCGCCAGCAGCCAGGCGGCCGGTTCCGGAGCTTTCTTT. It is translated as CASSQAAGSGAFF.

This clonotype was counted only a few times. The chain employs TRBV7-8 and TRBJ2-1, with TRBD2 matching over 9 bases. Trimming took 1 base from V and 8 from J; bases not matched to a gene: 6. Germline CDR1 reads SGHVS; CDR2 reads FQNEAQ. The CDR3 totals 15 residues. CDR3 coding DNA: TGTGCCAGCAGCTTAGGAGGCGGGGGGGCCTATGAGCAGTTCTTC. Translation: CASSLGGGGAYEQFF. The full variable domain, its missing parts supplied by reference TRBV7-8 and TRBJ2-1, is GAGVSQSPRYKVAKRGQDVALRCDPISGHVSLFWYQQALGQGPEFLTYFQNEAQLDKSGLPSDRFFAERPEGSVSTLKIQRTQQEDSAVYLCASSLGGGGAYEQFFGPGTRLTVL.

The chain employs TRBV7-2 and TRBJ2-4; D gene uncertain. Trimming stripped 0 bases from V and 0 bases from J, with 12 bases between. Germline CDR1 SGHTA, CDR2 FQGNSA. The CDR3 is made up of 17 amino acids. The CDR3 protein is CASSLAVTEKAKNIQYF. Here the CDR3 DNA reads TGTGCCAGCAGCTTAGCGGTAACAGAAAAAGCCAAAAACATTCAGTACTTC.

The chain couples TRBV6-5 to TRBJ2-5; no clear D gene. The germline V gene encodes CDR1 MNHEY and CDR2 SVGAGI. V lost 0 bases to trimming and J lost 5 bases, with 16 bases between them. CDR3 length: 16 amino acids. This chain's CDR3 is CASSYSIPGMGETQYF. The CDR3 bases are TGTGCCAGCAGTTACTCCATTCCTGGGATGGGGGAGACCCAGTACTTC.

CDR3 in DNA: TGTGCCAGCAGCTTGAGCCTTGGTGGCCCCTACGAGCAGTACGTC. This encodes CASSLSLGGPYEQYV. This chain joins TRBV5-5 and TRBJ2-7; no definite D call. Germline values: CDR1 SGHKS, CDR2 YYEKEE (reference sequence). V lost 1 base to trimming and J lost 2 bases, with 13 bases between them. This CDR3 has 15 amino acids.

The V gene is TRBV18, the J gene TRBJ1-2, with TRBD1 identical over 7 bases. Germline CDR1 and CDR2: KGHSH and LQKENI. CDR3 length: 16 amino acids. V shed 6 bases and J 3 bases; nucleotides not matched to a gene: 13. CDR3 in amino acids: CASSVTGLVSDYGYTF. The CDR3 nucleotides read TGTGCCAGCTCGGTGACAGGGTTGGTATCTGACTATGGCTACACCTTC. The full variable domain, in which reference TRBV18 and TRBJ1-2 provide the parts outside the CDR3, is NAGVMQNPRHLVRRRGQEARLRCSPMKGHSHVYWYRQLPEEGLKFMVYLQKENIIDESGMPKERFSAEFPKEGPSILRIQQVVRGDSAAYFCASSVTGLVSDYGYTFGSGTRLTVV.

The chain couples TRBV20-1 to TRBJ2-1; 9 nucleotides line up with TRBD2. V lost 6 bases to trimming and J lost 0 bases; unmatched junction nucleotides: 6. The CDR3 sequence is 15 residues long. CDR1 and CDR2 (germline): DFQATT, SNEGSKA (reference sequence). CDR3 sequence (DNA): TGCAGTGCCACACAGCGGGGGGTCTCCTACAATGAGCAGTTCTTC. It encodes CSATQRGVSYNEQFF.

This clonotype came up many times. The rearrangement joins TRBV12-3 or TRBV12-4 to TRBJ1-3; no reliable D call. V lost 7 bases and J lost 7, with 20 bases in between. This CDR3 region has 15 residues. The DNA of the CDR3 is TGTGCCAGCAAGTCATTTGGCAGAACGGGGAACACCATATATTTT. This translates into CASKSFGRTGNTIYF.

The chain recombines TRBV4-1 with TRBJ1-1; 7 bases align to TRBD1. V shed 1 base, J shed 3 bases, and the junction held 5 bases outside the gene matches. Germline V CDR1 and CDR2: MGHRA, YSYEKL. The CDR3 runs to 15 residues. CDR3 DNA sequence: TGCGCCAGCAGCCAAGCTCCAGGGGGTGACACTGAAGCTTTCTTT. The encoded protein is CASSQAPGGDTEAFF.

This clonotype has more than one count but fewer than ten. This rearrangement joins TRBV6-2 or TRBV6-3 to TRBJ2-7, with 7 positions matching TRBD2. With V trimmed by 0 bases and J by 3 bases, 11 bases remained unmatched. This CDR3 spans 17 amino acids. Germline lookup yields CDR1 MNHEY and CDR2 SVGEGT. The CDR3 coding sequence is TGTGCCAGCAGTTACTCGAAGGGGCGGGGGTCCATCTACGAGCAGTACTTC. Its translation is CASSYSKGRGSIYEQYF.

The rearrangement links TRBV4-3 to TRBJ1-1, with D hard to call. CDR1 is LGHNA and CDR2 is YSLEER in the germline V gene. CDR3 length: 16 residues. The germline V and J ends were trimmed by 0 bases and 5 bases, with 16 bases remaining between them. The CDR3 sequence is CASSQDLTGSGTEAFF. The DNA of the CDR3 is TGCGCCAGCAGCCAAGATCTTACGGGGTCCGGGACTGAAGCTTTCTTT.

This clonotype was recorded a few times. The DNA of the CDR3 is TGTGCCAGCATGTCGGGAGCAACTGAAGCTTTCTTT. Translation: CASMSGATEAFF. The chain is built from TRBV6-2 or TRBV6-3 and TRBJ1-1; D is uncertain. This CDR3 is built from 12 residues. Trimming pared 7 bases from V and 5 bases from J, leaving 11 bases between. Germline CDR1 reads MNHEY; CDR2 reads SVGEGT.

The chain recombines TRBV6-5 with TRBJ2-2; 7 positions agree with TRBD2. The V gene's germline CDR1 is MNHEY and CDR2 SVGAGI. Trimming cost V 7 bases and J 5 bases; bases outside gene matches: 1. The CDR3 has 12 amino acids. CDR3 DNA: TGTGCCAGCATCGGGGGGACCGGGGAGCTGTTTTTT. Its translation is CASIGGTGELFF.

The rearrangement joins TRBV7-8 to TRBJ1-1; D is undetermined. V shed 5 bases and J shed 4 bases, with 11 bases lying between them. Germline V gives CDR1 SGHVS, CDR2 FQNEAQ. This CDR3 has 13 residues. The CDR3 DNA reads TGTGCCAGCAGCCCCCAAGTAGGCACTGAAGCTTTCTTT. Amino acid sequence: CASSPQVGTEAFF.

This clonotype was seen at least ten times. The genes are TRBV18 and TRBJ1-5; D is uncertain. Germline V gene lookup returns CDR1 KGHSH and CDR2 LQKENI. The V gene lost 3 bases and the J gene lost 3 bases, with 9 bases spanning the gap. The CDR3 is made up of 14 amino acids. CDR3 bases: TGTGCCAGCTCACCGAGTCAGTCCAATCAGCCCCAGCATTTT. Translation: CASSPSQSNQPQHF.

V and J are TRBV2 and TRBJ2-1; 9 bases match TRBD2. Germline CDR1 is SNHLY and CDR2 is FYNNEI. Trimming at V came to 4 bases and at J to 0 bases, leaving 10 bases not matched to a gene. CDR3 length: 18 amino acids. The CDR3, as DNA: TGTGCCAGCAGTGGCGGGGGGGCCTCCTTTAGCTCCTACAATGAGCAGTTCTTC. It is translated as CASSGGGASFSSYNEQFF.

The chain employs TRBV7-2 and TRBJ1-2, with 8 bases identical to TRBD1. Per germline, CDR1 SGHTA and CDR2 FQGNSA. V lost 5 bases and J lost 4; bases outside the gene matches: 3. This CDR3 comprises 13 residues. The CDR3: CASSHDRGYGYTF. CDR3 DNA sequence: TGTGCCAGCAGCCATGACAGGGGCTATGGCTACACCTTC.